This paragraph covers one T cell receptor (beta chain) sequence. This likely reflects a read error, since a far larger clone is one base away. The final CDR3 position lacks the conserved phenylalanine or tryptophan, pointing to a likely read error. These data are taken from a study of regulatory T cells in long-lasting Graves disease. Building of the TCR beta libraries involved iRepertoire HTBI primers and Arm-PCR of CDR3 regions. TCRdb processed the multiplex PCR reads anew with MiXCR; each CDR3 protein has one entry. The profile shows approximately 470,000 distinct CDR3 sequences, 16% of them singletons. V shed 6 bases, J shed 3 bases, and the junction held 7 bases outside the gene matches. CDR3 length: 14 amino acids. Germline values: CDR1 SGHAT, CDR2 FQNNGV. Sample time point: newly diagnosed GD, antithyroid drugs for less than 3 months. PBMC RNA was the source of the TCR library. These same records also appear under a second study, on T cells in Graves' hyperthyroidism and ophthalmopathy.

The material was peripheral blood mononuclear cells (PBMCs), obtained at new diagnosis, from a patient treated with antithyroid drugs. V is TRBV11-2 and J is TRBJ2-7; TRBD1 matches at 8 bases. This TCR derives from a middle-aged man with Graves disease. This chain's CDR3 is CASSPTGANYEQYL. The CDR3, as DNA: TGTGCCAGCAGTCCGACAGGGGCGAACTACGAGCAGTACCTC.